One sample yielded the 29 T cell receptor beta chains listed below, sequenced in a study of vaccination effects on CD4 cells after COVID-19. The method was immunoSEQ multiplex PCR; TCRdb's version includes in-frame clones alone and lacks a portion of them. The sample contains tens of thousands of clones, roughly 70% of which appear only once. Prior to sequencing, the ViraFEST assay stimulated PBMC with viral peptide pools, which expanded the antigen-specific CD4+ T cells. Once cultured for under 11 days, the cells underwent separation to obtain CD4+ T cells. Vaccine recipients, nucleocapsid antibody negative, had no prior SARS-CoV-2 infection. Their cognate antigens are unknown. The sample was CD4+ T cells from PBMCs cultured with SARS-CoV-2 spike peptides, taken before COVID-19 vaccination. The receptors shown here come from a human donor who received a COVID-19 vaccine.

There are a few counts of this clone. The V call is TRBV9, the J call TRBJ2-2; D assignment may be TRBD1 or TRBD2 (5 bases each). Germline V gene data show CDR1 as SGDLS and CDR2 as YYNGEE. This CDR3 contains 15 residues. Trimming took off 4 bases at V and 3 bases at J, with 13 bases between the two ends. In DNA form, the CDR3 reads TGTGCCAGCAGCCCCTGGGACGGTTACACCGGGGAGCTGTTTTTT. Protein: CASSPWDGYTGELFF.

This chain links TRBV12-3 or TRBV12-4 with TRBJ1-2, with 7 bases lining up with TRBD1. The junction had 5 bases not matched to a gene; V was cut back by 6 bases and J by 4 bases. This CDR3 contains 13 residues. In DNA, the CDR3 is TGTGCCAGCAGCCTGACAGGGAGCTATGGCTACACCTTC. It codes for CASSLTGSYGYTF.

This clone was counted at least ten times. At one of its ends the junction is not consistent with the germline gene, which may arise from a read error. The chain joins TRBV7-2 to TRBJ1-2; D might be TRBD1 (5 bases). The CDR3 is 12 residues long. Germline V gives CDR1 SGHTA, CDR2 FQGNSA. CDR3 coding DNA: TGTGCCAGCAGCTTAGAGAAGCCCAAGGACACGTTC. Its protein is CASSLEKPKDTF.

This clone was counted only a few times. The rearrangement uses TRBV14 and TRBJ2-1; no definite D call. CDR1 and CDR2 (germline): SGHDN, FVKESK. There are 13 residues in the CDR3. Trimming left V 2 bases short and J 8 bases short, with 10 bases between. CDR3 in DNA: TGTGCCAGCAGCCAATGGTCAGACTATGAGCAGTTCTTC. This codes for CASSQWSDYEQFF.

As DNA, the CDR3 is TGTGCCAGCAGGGGTAGCGGGGGCCTCACAGATACGCAGTATTTT. It encodes CASRGSGGLTDTQYF. The genes are TRBV6-5 and TRBJ2-3; TRBD2 matches at 9 bases. The CDR3 runs 15 residues. With 6 bases clipped from V and 2 bases from J, the junction kept 6 bases outside the gene matches. Germline lookup yields CDR1 MNHEY and CDR2 SVGAGI.

V is TRBV30 and J is TRBJ2-7; maybe TRBD2 (5 bases). The V and J ends lost 2 bases and 8 bases respectively, with 13 bases between them. The CDR3 covers 12 residues. Germline V lookup: CDR1 GTSNPN, CDR2 SVGIG (reference sequence). The CDR3 region has the DNA TGTGCCTGGAGTCGTATAGAGACTAAGCAGTACTTC. Translating gives CAWSRIETKQYF.

The DNA for the CDR3 is TGTGCCAGCAGCTTGCGGTTTAGCGGCTACAATGAGCAGTTCTTC. The encoded protein is CASSLRFSGYNEQFF. This chain joins TRBV5-6 and TRBJ2-1; tentative D call: TRBD2 (6 bases). This CDR3 region has 15 residues. Trimming shortened V by 1 base and J by 3 bases, and 11 bases separated the two germline ends. Germline V gene data show CDR1 as SGHDT and CDR2 as YYEEEE.

This chain joins TRBV3-1 (or the pseudogene TRBV3-2) and TRBJ2-5; D not certain. V was clipped by 1 base and J by 3 bases, with 6 bases between them. The CDR3 runs to 13 residues. Per the germline V gene, CDR1 is LGHDT and CDR2 is YNNKEL (reference sequence). The CDR3 DNA sequence: TGTGCCAGCAGCCAAGTCTGGGAAGAGACCCAGTACTTC. It yields the protein CASSQVWEETQYF.

This chain joins TRBV6-5 and TRBJ1-3, with D unresolved. V was pared by 3 bases and J by 0 bases, with 12 bases between. CDR1 is MNHEY, CDR2 SVGAGI, per germline. This CDR3 comprises 16 residues. CDR3 amino acids: CASSYRAIVSGNTIYF. Here the CDR3 DNA reads TGTGCCAGCAGTTATAGGGCTATCGTCTCTGGAAACACCATATATTTT.

The chain couples TRBV5-6 to TRBJ1-6, with D uncertain. The CDR3 runs to 13 residues. With 0 bases removed from V and 10 bases from J, the gap between germline ends came to 8 bases. Germline CDR1 SGHDT, CDR2 YYEEEE. The DNA of the CDR3 is TGTGCCAGCAGCTTGGGCAGTTTCTCACCCCTCCACTTT. Translated, it gives CASSLGSFSPLHF.

The V call is TRBV6-2 or TRBV6-3, the J call TRBJ2-4; D is unresolved. The CDR3 covers 12 residues. V was pared by 0 bases and J by 6 bases, with 3 bases between. Germline V gives CDR1 MNHEY, CDR2 SVGEGT. As DNA, the CDR3 is TGTGCCAGCAGTTACTCGGCAAACATTCAGTACTTC. This encodes CASSYSANIQYF.

V usage is TRBV12-3 or TRBV12-4 and J usage is TRBJ1-2, with D possibly being TRBD1 (5 bases). V lost 7 bases and J 8 bases, leaving 17 bases between the germline ends. The CDR3 is made up of 13 amino acids. The CDR3 DNA reads TGTGCCAGCACGTCGCGGCAGGGTGAGGGCTACACCTTC. This gives the protein CASTSRQGEGYTF.

In this sample, this clone turned up once. The V call is TRBV7-2, the J call TRBJ2-5; a possible D gene is TRBD1 (5 bases). The germline gives CDR1 SGHTA, CDR2 FQGNSA. Deletions cut 0 bases from V and 4 bases from J, with 9 bases between. This CDR3 contains 14 residues. CDR3 in amino acids: CASSLAGPIETQYF. Written as DNA, the CDR3 is TGTGCCAGCAGCTTAGCGGGGCCAATAGAGACCCAGTACTTC. The whole variable domain, filled in from reference TRBV7-2 and TRBJ2-5, reads GAGVSQSPSNKVTEKGKDVELRCDPISGHTALYWYRQSLGQGLEFLIYFQGNSAPDKSGLPSDRFSAERTGGSVSTLTIQRTQQEDSAVYLCASSLAGPIETQYFGPGTRLLVL.

In DNA form, the CDR3 reads TGTGCCAGCAGCTTCGACGGGAGCGGATACAATGAGCAGTTCTTC. Protein: CASSFDGSGYNEQFF. The chain has TRBV11-3 and TRBJ2-1; the D gene is possibly TRBD2 (6 bases). Trimming removed 3 bases from V and 4 bases from J, with 13 bases in between. The germline V gene has CDR1 SGHNT and CDR2 YENEEA. CDR3 length: 15 amino acids.

The chain links TRBV5-6 to TRBJ2-5, with TRBD2 identical over 8 bases. The CDR3 contains 15 residues. Trimming cost V 2 bases and J 2 bases; bases outside gene matches: 5. CDR1 and CDR2 from the germline V gene are SGHDT and YYEEEE. CDR3 region: CASSLRGLVQETQYF. The CDR3 bases are TGTGCCAGCAGCTTACGGGGACTAGTGCAAGAGACCCAGTACTTC.

This clone was seen a single time. The V call is TRBV25-1, the J call TRBJ2-3; no firm D call. Per germline, CDR1 MGHDK and CDR2 SYGVNS. The CDR3 spans 14 residues. The V end was cut by 7 bases, the J end by 4 bases, with 15 bases between. The CDR3 bases are TGTGCCAGCAAGGTATCTAGTTTCCCAGATACGCAGTATTTT. This encodes CASKVSSFPDTQYF.

V and J are TRBV30 and TRBJ1-1, with 7 positions matching TRBD1. Losses at the gene ends were 0 bases for V and 1 base for J; bases not matched to a gene: 2. CDR1 is GTSNPN, CDR2 SVGIG, per germline (reference sequence). The CDR3 consists of 14 residues. The CDR3 region has the DNA TGTGCCTGGAGTGTAGGGGGCGGGAACACTGAAGCTTTCTTT. Translating it yields CAWSVGGGNTEAFF.

This clone has only a few counts. The genes are TRBV7-9 and TRBJ1-2, with TRBD1 identical over 7 bases. V shed 1 base and J 6 bases; nucleotides not matched to a gene: 5. Germline V gene sequence: CDR1 SEHNR, CDR2 FQNEAQ (reference sequence). The CDR3 consists of 14 residues. CDR3 amino acids: CASSLEEGGNGYTF. CDR3 coding DNA: TGTGCCAGCAGCTTAGAAGAAGGGGGCAATGGCTACACCTTC.

The genes are TRBV18 and TRBJ2-4; D is uncertain. V lost 2 bases and J lost 0, with 17 bases in between. Germline CDR1 is KGHSH and CDR2 is LQKENI. This CDR3 spans 18 amino acids. CDR3 sequence (DNA): TGTGCCAGCTCACCATCCGGCCCGAGTACCCTAGCCAAAAACATTCAGTACTTC. This gives the protein CASSPSGPSTLAKNIQYF.

V usage is TRBV2 and J usage is TRBJ1-2; 7 bases are shared with TRBD1. The CDR3 runs 15 residues. Germline V gene data show CDR1 as SNHLY and CDR2 as FYNNEI. After removal of 5 bases from V and 8 bases from J, the junction contained 14 bases not matched to a gene. As DNA, the CDR3 is TGTGCCAGCAGTCCGACAGGGTCCAGCGGGGGAGGCTACACCTTC. Translated, it gives CASSPTGSSGGGYTF.

V usage is TRBV28 and J usage is TRBJ1-1; D uncertain. Between the trimmed V and J ends, which lost 2 bases and 1 base, there was a span of 14 bases. The CDR3 length is 16 residues. CDR1 is MDHEN, CDR2 SYDVKM, per germline. In DNA, the CDR3 is TGTGCCAGCAGTTTAATTTTTGCAGGAACGAACACTGAAGCTTTCTTT. Its protein is CASSLIFAGTNTEAFF.

This clone was found once. V usage is TRBV4-2 and J usage is TRBJ2-1, with 14 nucleotides matching TRBD2. J was trimmed by 5 bases and V by 4 bases; bases with no gene match: 7. The germline V gene encodes CDR1 LGHNA and CDR2 YNFKEQ. This CDR3 region has 17 residues. The CDR3 loop is CASSPGLAGGLDNEQFF. The DNA of the CDR3 is TGTGCCAGCAGCCCAGGACTAGCGGGAGGCCTTGACAATGAGCAGTTCTTC.

This clone was picked up a small number of times. The chain links TRBV5-1 to TRBJ1-2, with D hard to call. This CDR3 region has 12 residues. Trimming shortened V by 0 bases and J by 5 bases, and 5 bases separated the two germline ends. CDR1 and CDR2 (germline): SGHRS, YFSETQ. The CDR3 DNA reads TGCGCCAGCAGCTTGGAAGGGTATGGCTACACCTTC. Translated, it gives CASSLEGYGYTF.

This chain links TRBV3-1 (or the pseudogene TRBV3-2) with TRBJ2-5, with 8 bases lining up with TRBD2. CDR1 is LGHDT, CDR2 YNNKEL, per germline (reference sequence). The CDR3 consists of 17 residues. V was pared by 1 base and J by 4 bases, with 11 bases of the junction left unmatched. CDR3 in DNA: TGTGCCAGCAGCCAAGCCCGCGGTAGCGGGATACGAGAGACCCAGTACTTC. It codes for CASSQARGSGIRETQYF.

This sequence joins TRBV21-1 and TRBJ2-7. TRBV21-1 is listed as a pseudogene. The CDR3 is 13 amino acids. The CDR3 reads CASGVLVSYEQYF. The CDR3 bases are TGTGCCAGCGGGGTCTTGGTCTCCTACGAGCAGTACTTC.

This sequence joins TRBV5-4 and TRBJ2-2, with D perhaps assigned TRBD1 or TRBD2 (5 bases each). This CDR3 has 16 residues. Germline values: CDR1 SGHNT, CDR2 YYREEE (reference sequence). V dropped 1 base and J dropped 1 base, with 11 bases sitting between them. The CDR3 protein is CASSLIGAGNTGELFF. The CDR3 DNA reads as TGTGCCAGCAGCTTGATTGGGGCGGGGAACACCGGGGAGCTGTTTTTT.

The chain has TRBV9 and TRBJ2-3; 12 nucleotides line up with TRBD2. V lost 0 bases, J lost 4 bases, and 9 bases stayed unmatched. Germline V gives CDR1 SGDLS, CDR2 YYNGEE. CDR3 length: 18 residues. The CDR3: CASSVALSRLAGADTQYF. The CDR3 DNA reads TGTGCCAGCAGCGTAGCTTTGTCCCGACTAGCGGGAGCAGATACGCAGTATTTT.

This clone was seen a handful of times. The V gene is TRBV4-1, the J gene TRBJ1-5; a weak D match, TRBD1 (6 bases). Trimming cost V 4 bases and J 0 bases, with 19 bases left between them. CDR3 length equals 18 residues. Germline values: CDR1 MGHRA, CDR2 YSYEKL. The CDR3 bases are TGCGCCAGCAGCCCCACTACCCCCGGACAGAATAGCAATCAGCCCCAGCATTTT. Translated: CASSPTTPGQNSNQPQHF.

The chain employs TRBV28 and TRBJ2-6, with D hard to call. Trimming removed 4 bases at V and 4 bases at J, with 14 bases between. Germline CDR1 and CDR2: MDHEN and SYDVKM. The CDR3 totals 16 residues. Here the CDR3 reads CASSSGTASGANVLTF. CDR3 nucleotide sequence: TGTGCCAGCAGTTCCGGAACAGCCTCGGGGGCCAACGTCCTGACTTTC.